One sample yielded the 24 T cell receptor beta chains listed below, sequenced in a study of cytotoxic CD8 clonotypes in ibrutinib-treated CLL. Data came from immunoSEQ multiplex PCR; TCRdb stores just in-frame clones and leaves some out. This table has approximately 300,000 clones, roughly 79% appearing once. Sequences were derived from PBMCs, sampled before ibrutinib treatment. The origin of the receptors is a human donor with chronic lymphocytic leukemia.

This clone was recorded a few times. This chain connects TRBV4-3 to TRBJ2-7; 9 bases fit TRBD2. J lost 0 bases, V lost 0 bases, and 6 bases had no gene match. The CDR3 is 17 amino acids. Germline CDR1 reads LGHNA; CDR2 reads YSLEER. This CDR3 reads CASSQEGTSGFSYEQYF. Written as DNA, the CDR3 is TGCGCCAGCAGCCAAGAAGGAACTAGCGGGTTCTCCTACGAGCAGTACTTC.

The chain is built from TRBV5-1 and TRBJ2-5; maybe TRBD1 (6 bases). Trimming shortened V by 2 bases and J by 4 bases, and 12 bases separated the two germline ends. The CDR3 totals 14 residues. The germline V gene has CDR1 SGHRS and CDR2 YFSETQ. CDR3 nucleotides: TGCGCCAGCAGCTTACAGGGCTCGGGAGAGACCCAGTACTTC. This translates into CASSLQGSGETQYF.

V is TRBV7-2 and J is TRBJ2-5; 13 nucleotides line up with TRBD2. Per germline, CDR1 SGHTA and CDR2 FQGNSA. This CDR3 has 16 residues. V shed 5 bases, J shed 5 bases, and the junction held 8 bases outside the gene matches. The CDR3, as DNA: TGTGCCAGCAGCGGCAGACTAGCGGGAGGCGGGGAGACCCAGTACTTC. It translates to CASSGRLAGGGETQYF.

This clone was observed once. The chain recombines TRBV6-5 with TRBJ2-3; 8 positions match TRBD2. Germline V gene data show CDR1 as MNHEY and CDR2 as SVGAGI. J lost 3 bases, V lost 2 bases, and 4 bases had no gene match. The CDR3 runs to 15 residues. CDR3 in DNA: TGTGCCAGCAGTTACCAGGGCGGGAGGACAGATACGCAGTATTTT. This codes for CASSYQGGRTDTQYF.

V gene TRBV5-1 combines with J gene TRBJ1-2; 8 positions match TRBD1. Germline-derived CDR1 and CDR2 are SGHRS and YFSETQ. Trimming cost V 0 bases and J 4 bases; bases outside gene matches: 5. CDR3 size: 15 residues. CDR3: CASSLVPTGGYGYTF. The CDR3 DNA reads as TGCGCCAGCAGCTTGGTCCCAACAGGGGGCTATGGCTACACCTTC. The full variable domain, its missing parts supplied by reference TRBV5-1 and TRBJ1-2, is KAGVTQTPRYLIKTRGQQVTLSCSPISGHRSVSWYQQTPGQGLQFLFEYFSETQRNKGNFPGRFSGRQFSNSRSEMNVSTLELGDSALYLCASSLVPTGGYGYTFGSGTRLTVV.

This chain connects TRBV28 to TRBJ1-2; D unclear. V was pared by 7 bases and J by 2 bases, with 5 bases between. Germline V gene lookup returns CDR1 MDHEN and CDR2 SYDVKM. The CDR3 consists of 11 residues. The CDR3 nucleotides read TGTGCCAGCAACGTAAACTATGGCTACACCTTC. The encoded protein is CASNVNYGYTF.

This clone has just one count. The chain combines TRBV11-2 with TRBJ2-7, with 10 bases lining up with TRBD2. CDR1 is SGHAT, CDR2 FQNNGV, per germline. This CDR3 is 16 amino acids long. Trimming at V came to 0 bases and at J to 6 bases, leaving 8 bases not matched to a gene. The CDR3 sequence: CASSLELAGATSEQYF. CDR3 DNA sequence: TGTGCCAGCAGCTTAGAGCTAGCGGGAGCTACCTCCGAGCAGTACTTC.

This clone was detected once. This chain links TRBV7-9 with TRBJ2-1, with TRBD2 identical over 11 bases. V shed 2 bases and J 5 bases; nucleotides not matched to a gene: 5. CDR1 is SEHNR, CDR2 FQNEAQ, per germline (reference sequence). The CDR3 sequence is 16 residues long. The CDR3 region is CASSLRLAGIHNEQFF. The CDR3 bases are TGTGCCAGCAGCTTAAGACTAGCGGGAATCCACAATGAGCAGTTCTTC.

V usage is TRBV21-1 and J usage is TRBJ2-1; the table assigns TRBD2, which was not confirmed against the DNA. TRBV21-1 is a pseudogene segment. The CDR3 covers 14 residues. This chain's CDR3 is CAINGVGGEGEQFF. The CDR3 nucleotides read TGTGCCATCAATGGAGTGGGGGGAGAGGGTGAGCAGTTCTTC.

This rearrangement joins TRBV6-1 to TRBJ1-3; 8 nucleotides align to TRBD1. The CDR3 is 15 residues long. The germline gives CDR1 MNHNS, CDR2 SASEGT. J lost 4 bases, V lost 6 bases, and 8 bases had no gene match. CDR3 bases: TGTGCCAGCAGCGCCCAGGGGGCAGGGGGAAACACCATATATTTT. This translates into CASSAQGAGGNTIYF.

The gene calls are TRBV15 and TRBJ2-7, with TRBD2 matching over 8 bases. The CDR3 is made up of 14 amino acids. Germline V gives CDR1 LNHNV, CDR2 YYDKDF (reference sequence). The junction had 6 bases not matched to a gene; V was cut back by 2 bases and J by 6 bases. Here the CDR3 DNA reads TGTGCCACCAGCAGATCGCGGGAGGCGGCCGAGCAGTACTTC. Translating it yields CATSRSREAAEQYF.

This chain links TRBV27 with TRBJ2-2; 10 bases align to TRBD2. Germline CDR1 reads MNHEY; CDR2 reads SMNVEV (reference sequence). This CDR3 is 14 amino acids long. Trimming removed 5 bases from V and 7 bases from J; junction bases left unmatched: 4. The CDR3 DNA reads TGTGCCAGCAGTACTAGCGGGATGGTCGGGGAGCTGTTTTTT. This sequence encodes CASSTSGMVGELFF.

The J gene is TRBJ2-7, the V gene TRBV7-6; 8 bases fit TRBD1. V gave up 5 bases and J gave up 9 bases; unmatched junction bases: 9. The CDR3 extends over 13 amino acids. From germline, CDR1 is SGHVS and CDR2 FNYEAQ. CDR3 amino acids: CASSQGAGGAQYF. In DNA form, the CDR3 reads TGTGCCAGCAGCCAAGGGGCAGGGGGCGCGCAGTACTTC.

The chain couples TRBV2 to TRBJ2-2, with D possibly TRBD1 on 6 matching bases. CDR3 size: 14 residues. V lost 6 bases, J lost 0 bases, and 8 bases lay in between. The V gene's germline CDR1 is SNHLY and CDR2 FYNNEI. DNA for the CDR3: TGTGCCAGCAGCGGGACAACGAACACCGGGGAGCTGTTTTTT. As protein: CASSGTTNTGELFF.

The gene calls are TRBV4-3 and TRBJ2-7; D remains ambiguous. Trimming took off 0 bases at V and 1 base at J, with 16 bases between the two ends. The CDR3 length is 17 residues. CDR1 and CDR2 from the germline V gene are LGHNA and YSLEER. The DNA of the CDR3 is TGCGCCAGCAGCCAAGATTTTGACTTCACGAGATCCTACGAGCAGTACTTC. This translates into CASSQDFDFTRSYEQYF.

The J gene is TRBJ1-1, the V gene TRBV11-2; no firm D call. Trimming stripped 0 bases from V and 9 bases from J, with 8 bases between. Germline-derived CDR1 and CDR2 are SGHAT and FQNNGV. The CDR3 sequence is 12 residues long. CDR3 protein: CASSLDNQKAFF. The CDR3 DNA sequence: TGTGCCAGCAGCTTAGATAATCAAAAAGCTTTCTTT. Full variable domain (rest looked up from reference TRBV11-2 and TRBJ1-1): EAGVAQSPRYKIIEKRQSVAFWCNPISGHATLYWYQQILGQGPKLLIQFQNNGVVDDSQLPKDRFSAERLKGVDSTLKIQPAKLEDSAVYLCASSLDNQKAFFGQGTRLTVV.

A single count supports this clone. The chain carries TRBV27 and TRBJ1-2; D remains unclear. CDR1 is MNHEY, CDR2 SMNVEV, per germline (reference sequence). The CDR3 consists of 14 residues. V was shortened by 3 bases and J by 8 bases, with 16 bases between the two germline ends. CDR3 sequence reads: CASSFRHEAIGYTF. CDR3 bases: TGTGCCAGCAGTTTTAGACACGAGGCGATAGGCTACACCTTC.

This clone has only a few counts. The chain joins TRBV2 to TRBJ2-3; 11 positions match TRBD2. The CDR3 has 15 residues. Germline CDR1 reads SNHLY; CDR2 reads FYNNEI. Unmatched junction bases numbered 5, after V lost 3 bases and J lost 6 bases. This CDR3 is CASSDLAGGFDTQYF. For the CDR3, the DNA is TGTGCCAGCAGTGATCTAGCGGGAGGCTTTGATACGCAGTATTTT.

This clone was seen only once. This chain uses TRBV7-2 with TRBJ1-5; D is possibly TRBD1 (6 bases). The germline V and J ends were trimmed by 0 bases and 3 bases, with 9 bases remaining between them. This CDR3 comprises 15 residues. Looked up from germline, CDR1 is SGHTA and CDR2 is FQGNSA. The CDR3 sequence: CASSLAAGANQPQHF. DNA for the CDR3: TGTGCCAGCAGCTTAGCGGCGGGGGCCAATCAGCCCCAGCATTTT.

This sequence joins TRBV15 and TRBJ2-7; 8 positions match TRBD2. The trim removed 0 bases at V and 3 bases at J, leaving 10 bases unmatched. Germline lookup yields CDR1 LNHNV and CDR2 YYDKDF (reference sequence). This CDR3 region has 17 residues. DNA of the CDR3: TGTGCCACCAGCAGAGAACCCCCCCCCAGCGGGAGCTACGAGCAGTACTTC. This gives the protein CATSREPPPSGSYEQYF.

The chain links TRBV4-1 to TRBJ2-3, with a tentative D call TRBD2 (5 bases). V lost 4 bases and J 0 bases, leaving 17 bases between the germline ends. The CDR3 has 17 amino acids. The germline V gene has CDR1 MGHRA and CDR2 YSYEKL. Here the CDR3 DNA reads TGCGCCAGCAGCCTACCACCTCTGACTACTAGCACAGATACGCAGTATTTT. It encodes CASSLPPLTTSTDTQYF.

A few counts support this clone. The genes are TRBV7-2 and TRBJ2-7; 10 bases line up with TRBD2. The V segment lost 2 bases and the J segment 4 bases; nucleotides outside the gene matches: 5. CDR3 length equals 15 residues. The germline CDR1 and CDR2 sequences are SGHTA and FQGNSA. For the CDR3, the DNA is TGTGCCAGCAGCTTAATCAGCGGGAGGGTATACGAGCAGTACTTC. This sequence encodes CASSLISGRVYEQYF.

CDR3 DNA: TGTGCCAGCGCGATGTGGGACAGGGTGAATGGCTACACCTTC. It codes for CASAMWDRVNGYTF. V is TRBV27 and J is TRBJ1-2, with 9 bases matching TRBD1. Germline lookup yields CDR1 MNHEY and CDR2 SMNVEV (reference sequence). V lost 8 bases and J lost 6; bases outside the gene matches: 10. The CDR3 sequence is 14 residues long.

The rearrangement joins TRBV28 to TRBJ2-7, with TRBD2 matching over 12 bases. The germline CDR1 and CDR2 sequences are MDHEN and SYDVKM. V lost 6 bases and J lost 0; bases outside the gene matches: 9. The CDR3 loop spans 17 amino acids. The CDR3 here is CASRWGLAGVSSYEQYF. CDR3 nucleotides: TGTGCCAGCAGGTGGGGACTAGCGGGTGTTAGCTCCTACGAGCAGTACTTC.